This record concerns one T cell receptor (beta chain) sequence. Its antigen is as yet unknown. This entry comes from a study of T cell responses to AZD1222 COVID-19 vaccine. Sequenced by immunoSEQ multiplex PCR; TCRdb stores in-frame clones only, minus some. The sample lists approximately 110,000 clones, roughly 90% occurring once. The length of the CDR3 is 16 residues. In germline, CDR1 is SGHNT, CDR2 YYREEE (reference sequence). With 0 bases removed from V and 3 bases from J, the gap between germline ends came to 10 bases. Study-level points and caveats: A rise in Spike-specific TCR breadth and depth followed two AZD1222 doses. It was only six AZD1222 recipients who were seropositive at baseline.

This receptor was identified in an adult in good health. Specimen: peripheral blood, collected on day 0 of AZD1222 vaccination. The gene calls are TRBV5-4 and TRBJ2-6; D perhaps matches TRBD1 (5 bases). CDR3 sequence reads: CASSLGGAVGANVLTF. CDR3 sequence (DNA): TGTGCCAGCAGCTTGGGGGGCGCCGTTGGGGCCAACGTCCTGACTTTC. The whole variable domain, remainder taken from reference TRBV5-4 and TRBJ2-6, is ETGVTQSPTHLIKTRGQQVTLRCSSQSGHNTVSWYQQALGQGPQFIFQYYREEENGRGNFPPRFSGLQFPNYSSELNVNALELDDSALYLCASSLGGAVGANVLTFGAGSRLTVL.